The 20 T cell receptor beta chains listed next were all sequenced from one sample in a study of blood T cell repertoires in COVID-19. This table comes from immunoSEQ multiplex PCR, and its TCRdb copy is limited to in-frame clones, with some not included. Among about 100,000 clones, around nine tenths were seen once, and the ten largest hold roughly 1.2%. The sequencing sample was made of peripheral blood. Every receptor here comes from a woman aged 25 to 39 with acute or convalescent COVID-19.

This chain links TRBV7-3 with TRBJ1-6; D is unresolved. CDR1 is SGHTA, CDR2 FQGTGA, per germline. This CDR3 region has 12 residues. The V end lost 7 bases, the J end lost 6 bases, and 7 bases lay between the germline ends. CDR3 sequence reads: CASKGSNSPLHF. DNA for the CDR3: TGTGCCAGCAAAGGGAGTAATTCACCCCTCCACTTT.

The rearrangement uses TRBV4-3 and TRBJ1-1, with a tentative D call TRBD1 (6 bases). V was shortened by 3 bases and J by 4 bases, with 18 bases between the two germline ends. This CDR3 comprises 16 residues. From germline, CDR1 is LGHNA and CDR2 YSLEER. CDR3 protein: CASSQVFNRVGTEAFF. The CDR3 DNA reads as TGCGCCAGCAGCCAGGTTTTTAACAGGGTTGGCACTGAAGCTTTCTTT.

The V and J genes are TRBV9 and TRBJ2-7, with 14 bases aligning to TRBD2. The germline gives CDR1 SGDLS, CDR2 YYNGEE. The CDR3 totals 15 residues. Trimming at V came to 3 bases and at J to 5 bases, leaving 4 bases not matched to a gene. This chain's CDR3 is CASSGGLAGVHEQYF. As DNA, the CDR3 is TGTGCCAGCAGCGGGGGACTAGCGGGAGTTCACGAGCAGTACTTC.

The chain links TRBV11-3 to TRBJ2-1, with D possibly matching TRBD1 (6 bases). Trimming left V 2 bases short and J 6 bases short, with 14 bases between. Germline CDR1 and CDR2: SGHNT and YENEEA. The CDR3 totals 15 residues. The CDR3 DNA follows: TGTGCCAGCAGCTTATCGGTTCAAGGGGGCAATGAGCAGTTCTTC. The encoded protein is CASSLSVQGGNEQFF.

The chain recombines TRBV28 with TRBJ1-6; D might be TRBD1 (6 bases). This CDR3 has 12 amino acids. From germline, CDR1 is MDHEN and CDR2 SYDVKM. V shed 6 bases and J shed 10 bases, with 10 bases lying between them. This chain's CDR3 is CASRDRFSPLHF. The CDR3 nucleotides are TGTGCCAGCAGAGACAGGTTCTCACCCCTCCACTTT.

The chain recombines TRBV27 with TRBJ2-7; 13 nucleotides align to TRBD2. The trim removed 4 bases at V and 4 bases at J, leaving 10 bases unmatched. The germline CDR1 and CDR2 sequences are MNHEY and SMNVEV (reference sequence). The CDR3 consists of 17 residues. Here the CDR3 reads CASSSGLAGVMKYEQYF. In DNA form, the CDR3 reads TGTGCCAGCAGTTCAGGACTAGCGGGAGTCATGAAGTACGAGCAGTACTTC.

The rearrangement joins TRBV24-1 to TRBJ2-1; a possible D gene is TRBD1 (6 bases). The CDR3 is 16 residues long. CDR1 and CDR2 from the germline V gene are KGHDR and SFDVKD. Trimming cost V 4 bases and J 0 bases, with 12 bases left between them. The CDR3 region is CATSDPDSSSYNEQFF. The CDR3 bases are TGTGCCACCAGTGACCCGGACAGCAGCTCCTACAATGAGCAGTTCTTC.

In its sample, this clone was seen once. J is TRBJ1-2 and V is TRBV6-2 or TRBV6-3; possibly TRBD1 for D (5 bases). Germline CDR1 is MNHEY and CDR2 is SVGEGT. V lost 5 bases, J lost 8 bases, and 18 bases lay in between. There are 14 residues in the CDR3. The CDR3 coding sequence is TGTGCCAGCAGTCGCGACAGAGCGTCTTCAGGCTACACCTTC. It is translated as CASSRDRASSGYTF.

This chain links TRBV7-9 with TRBJ1-2, with TRBD1 matching over 7 bases. Germline V gene sequence: CDR1 SEHNR, CDR2 FQNEAQ (reference sequence). V lost 1 base, J lost 5 bases, and 10 bases stayed unmatched. The CDR3 length is 16 residues. The CDR3 coding sequence is TGTGCCAGCAGCTTAGGGTCAGGGGGGCGCATTTATGGCTACACCTTC. Translation: CASSLGSGGRIYGYTF.

The rearrangement uses TRBV7-9 and TRBJ1-1; perhaps TRBD1 as D (6 bases). Trimming shortened V by 1 base and J by 3 bases, and 9 bases separated the two germline ends. CDR1 SEHNR and CDR2 FQNEAQ come from the germline V gene (reference sequence). The CDR3 is made up of 14 amino acids. CDR3 region: CASSLEGGYTEAFF. CDR3 DNA sequence: TGTGCCAGCAGCTTAGAAGGGGGTTACACTGAAGCTTTCTTT.

V is TRBV27 and J is TRBJ2-1; D is perhaps TRBD2 (6 bases). The CDR3 consists of 15 residues. The V and J ends lost 4 bases and 7 bases respectively, with 17 bases between them. From germline, CDR1 is MNHEY and CDR2 SMNVEV (reference sequence). The CDR3: CASSSTRVSGNEQFF. Here the CDR3 DNA reads TGTGCCAGCAGTTCGACTAGAGTTTCGGGTAATGAGCAGTTCTTC.

The chain uses TRBV7-3 and TRBJ2-1; perhaps TRBD2 as D (5 bases). Germline V lookup: CDR1 SGHTA, CDR2 FQGTGA. V was trimmed by 6 bases and J by 5 bases, leaving 20 bases between them. This CDR3 is 16 amino acids long. The CDR3 reads CASSTHSDGLNNEQFF. The CDR3 nucleotides read TGTGCCAGCAGTACCCACTCGGACGGACTGAACAATGAGCAGTTCTTC. The whole variable domain, filled in from reference TRBV7-3 and TRBJ2-1, reads GAGVSQTPSNKVTEKGKYVELRCDPISGHTALYWYRQSLGQGPEFLIYFQGTGAADDSGLPNDRFFAVRPEGSVSTLKIQRTERGDSAVYLCASSTHSDGLNNEQFFGPGTRLTVL.

This clone is deemed medium-sized (0.01 to 0.1%). A read error may account for a junction end that differs from germline. This sequence joins TRBV28 and TRBJ1-5; TRBD1 matches at 8 bases. CDR3 length equals 11 residues. Per the germline V gene, CDR1 is MDHEN and CDR2 is SYDVKM. The CDR3: CASSFQGALNF. Here the CDR3 DNA reads TGTGCCAGCAGTTTCCAGGGGGCGCTTAATTTT.

This clone was picked up one time. The chain uses TRBV30 and TRBJ2-7, with 12 positions matching TRBD1. From germline, CDR1 is GTSNPN and CDR2 SVGIG (reference sequence). The CDR3 consists of 15 residues. Trimming took 0 bases from V and 5 from J; bases not matched to a gene: 5. CDR3 residues: CAWSVGTGGLNEQYF. In nucleotides, the CDR3 is TGTGCCTGGAGTGTAGGGACAGGGGGCCTAAACGAGCAGTACTTC.

This clone was counted a single time. The chain uses TRBV28 and TRBJ1-1; 10 bases line up with TRBD1. The length of the CDR3 is 15 residues. Germline V gene lookup returns CDR1 MDHEN and CDR2 SYDVKM. J was trimmed by 7 bases and V by 5 bases; bases with no gene match: 10. CDR3 loop: CASSPPDRGYVEAFF. The CDR3 nucleotides are TGTGCCAGCAGTCCCCCGGACAGGGGGTATGTTGAAGCTTTCTTT.

This rearrangement joins TRBV30 to TRBJ1-1; D possibly corresponds to TRBD1 (6 bases). This CDR3 region has 12 residues. The ends were cut back, 5 bases at V and 4 bases at J, with 11 bases in the middle. Germline assignment: CDR1 GTSNPN and CDR2 SVGIG (reference sequence). The CDR3 nucleotides read TGTGCCTGGTCGTACAGGGTCACTGAAGCTTTCTTT. It codes for CAWSYRVTEAFF.

In DNA form, the CDR3 reads TGTGCCAGCATGGGAACCCTTAGGGGAGGCTACACCTTC. This encodes CASMGTLRGGYTF. This chain connects TRBV6-5 to TRBJ1-2, with D possibly being TRBD1 (5 bases). The ends were cut back, 7 bases at V and 8 bases at J, with 17 bases in the middle. Germline lookup yields CDR1 MNHEY and CDR2 SVGAGI. This CDR3 region has 13 residues.

This chain connects TRBV6-2 or TRBV6-3 to TRBJ2-7; 9 positions match TRBD1. This CDR3 comprises 14 residues. J gave up 2 bases and V 6 bases, and 5 bases lay outside the gene matches. The V gene's germline CDR1 is MNHEY and CDR2 SVGEGT. CDR3 sequence reads: CASSLQGAAYEQYF. In DNA, the CDR3 is TGTGCCAGCAGCCTACAGGGGGCCGCCTACGAGCAGTACTTC.

The chain couples TRBV11-2 to TRBJ2-7, with TRBD2 matching 12 bases. Germline V gene data show CDR1 as SGHAT and CDR2 as FQNNGV. The CDR3 runs 16 residues. J lost 3 bases, V lost 5 bases, and 8 bases had no gene match. The CDR3 nucleotides read TGTGCCAGCAGCACCACCGGACTAGCGGGAAACTACGAGCAGTACTTC. Translation gives CASSTTGLAGNYEQYF.

This chain joins TRBV6-6 and TRBJ2-4; D might be TRBD2 (7 bases). Looked up from germline, CDR1 is MNHNY and CDR2 is SVGAGI (reference sequence). The CDR3 is 14 amino acids. Between the trimmed V and J ends, which lost 2 bases and 7 bases, there was a span of 12 bases. CDR3 residues: CASSYPGEGNIQYF. CDR3 DNA sequence: TGTGCCAGCAGTTACCCAGGGGAGGGGAACATTCAGTACTTC.